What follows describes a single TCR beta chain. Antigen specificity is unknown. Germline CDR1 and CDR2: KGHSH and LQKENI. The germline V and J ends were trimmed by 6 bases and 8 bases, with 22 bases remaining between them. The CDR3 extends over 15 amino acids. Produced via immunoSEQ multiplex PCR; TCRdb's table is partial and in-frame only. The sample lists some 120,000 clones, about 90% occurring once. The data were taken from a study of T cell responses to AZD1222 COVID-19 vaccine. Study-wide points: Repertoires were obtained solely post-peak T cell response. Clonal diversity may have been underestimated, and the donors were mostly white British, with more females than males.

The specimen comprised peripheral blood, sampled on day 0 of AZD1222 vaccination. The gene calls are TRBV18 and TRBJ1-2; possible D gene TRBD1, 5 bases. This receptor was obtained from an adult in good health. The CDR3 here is CASSPREGALGGYTF. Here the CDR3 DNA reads TGTGCCAGCTCGCCCAGGGAGGGAGCCCTAGGGGGCTACACCTTC.